These T cell receptor beta chains were read from a single sample in a study of CD8 T cells in Susac syndrome. TCRdb re-analysed the immunoSEQ multiplex PCR reads in MiXCR, keeping a single row per CDR3 protein. The data show 50,000 or so distinct CDR3 sequences, 93% seen once. Source material: CD8+ T cells from PBMCs. The origin of the receptors is a human donor with multiple sclerosis. CDR3s leave out the opening cysteine and the closing phenylalanine or tryptophan. Fields, in order: V gene, CDR3 protein.

v_gene: TRBV11-1
CDR3aa: ASTPNRGRGKDTQY

v_gene: TRBV27
CDR3aa: ASIYHGGAF

v_gene: TRBV7-9
CDR3aa: ASSLVQAYNEQF

v_gene: TRBV7-9
CDR3aa: ASTPGGAF

v_gene: TRBV29-1
CDR3aa: SVDTGGSYEQY

v_gene: TRBV28
CDR3aa: ASSLSGQWYEQY

v_gene: TRBV5-6
CDR3aa: ASSLAGGTAYNEKLF

v_gene: TRBV6-1
CDR3aa: ASGTVNTGELF

v_gene: TRBV7-9
CDR3aa: ASSSLVGTGGEKLF

v_gene: TRBV27
CDR3aa: ASSPSTGGYTEAF

v_gene: TRBV19
CDR3aa: ASSPGQGGGYGYT

v_gene: TRBV12-3/TRBV12-4
CDR3aa: ASSSAGGTYGDYGYT

v_gene: TRBV9
CDR3aa: ASSRGANTIY

v_gene: TRBV18
CDR3aa: ASSMGSGGYT

v_gene: TRBV4-3
CDR3aa: ASSQGDTLAKNIQY

v_gene: TRBV28
CDR3aa: ASSLSGFRGQGHTGELF

v_gene: TRBV4-3
CDR3aa: ASSRGYEQY